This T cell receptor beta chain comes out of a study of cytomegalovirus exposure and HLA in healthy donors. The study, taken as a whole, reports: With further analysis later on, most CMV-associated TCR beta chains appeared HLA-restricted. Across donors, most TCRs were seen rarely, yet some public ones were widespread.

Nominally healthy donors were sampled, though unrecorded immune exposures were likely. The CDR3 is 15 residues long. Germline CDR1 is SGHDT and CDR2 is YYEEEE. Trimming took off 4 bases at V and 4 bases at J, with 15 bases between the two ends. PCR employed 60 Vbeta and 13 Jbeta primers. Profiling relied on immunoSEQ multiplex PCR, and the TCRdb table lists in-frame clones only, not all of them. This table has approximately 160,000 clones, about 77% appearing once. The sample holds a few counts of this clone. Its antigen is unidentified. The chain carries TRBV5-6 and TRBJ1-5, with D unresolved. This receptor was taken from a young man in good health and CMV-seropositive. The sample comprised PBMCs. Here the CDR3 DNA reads TGTGCCAGCAGCCGCCACACGTTCGGGAATCAGCCCCAGCATTTT. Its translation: CASSRHTFGNQPQHF.